The clone carrying this T cell receptor (beta chain) has more than one count but fewer than ten. TCRdb independently ran MiXCR on the RT-PCR reads; one entry per CDR3 protein. Among about 410,000 distinct CDR3 sequences listed, roughly 17% were seen once. The record originates from a study of patients and donors after allogeneic stem cell transplantation. This receptor was taken from a human donor who was either an allogeneic HSCT recipient or a stem cell or donor lymphocyte infusion donor (not recorded which). It is not recorded whose cells these are; they may come from a transplant donor. The sample comprised blood, either unsorted or a sorted T cell fraction (not recorded which).

CDR3 bases: TGTGCCAGCAGCTTAGGGGCGAGGAACAATCAGCCCCAGCATTTT. Residues: CASSLGARNNQPQHF. V gene TRBV7-2 combines with J gene TRBJ1-5; no definite D call. Trimming removed 1 base from V and 3 bases from J, with 10 bases in between. This CDR3 has 15 residues. Germline CDR1 SGHTA, CDR2 FQGNSA.